One sample yielded the 7 T cell receptor beta chains listed below, sequenced in a study of control samples from healthy donors and cancer patients. Assay: immunoSEQ multiplex PCR; the TCRdb copy retains only in-frame clones and omits some. The sample carries about 100,000 clones, 80% to 90% recorded once. The sample taken for sequencing was blood. The source of these receptors is a man aged 30 to 45 in good health.

The chain is built from TRBV7-2 and TRBJ2-1; D is undetermined. Per the germline V gene, CDR1 is SGHTA and CDR2 is FQGNSA. CDR3 size: 13 residues. The germline V and J ends were trimmed by 1 base and 8 bases, with 9 bases remaining between them. The CDR3 reads CASSLDPRHEQFF. The CDR3 DNA follows: TGTGCCAGCAGCTTAGACCCTCGGCATGAGCAGTTCTTC.

This chain uses TRBV5-3 with TRBJ2-7, with 7 bases matching TRBD2. Being an ORF, TRBV5-3 has a function that is uncertain. Trimming at V came to 1 base and at J to 5 bases, leaving 15 bases not matched to a gene. The CDR3 spans 17 residues. The CDR3 DNA reads as TGTGCCAGAAGCTTGCGCACTAGCGAGAGGCTACACGACGAGCAGTACTTC. Its translation: CARSLRTSERLHDEQYF.

The CDR3 DNA sequence: TGTGCCTGCCAACTAGCGTTGGTTACAGATACGCAGTATTTT. Amino acid sequence: CACQLALVTDTQYF. This chain uses TRBV30 with TRBJ2-3; 7 nucleotides line up with TRBD2. The germline CDR1 and CDR2 sequences are GTSNPN and SVGIG (reference sequence). The CDR3 length is 14 residues. Losses at the gene ends were 6 bases for V and 3 bases for J; bases not matched to a gene: 9.

This chain links TRBV6-1 with TRBJ2-7, with D uncertain. Germline assignment: CDR1 MNHNS and CDR2 SASEGT. The V end was cut by 0 bases, the J end by 5 bases, with 29 bases between. The CDR3 is 20 amino acids. DNA for the CDR3: TGTGCCAGCAGTGAAGCGCTAGATCGATCCCAGGTCCGCTTGTTCAACGAGCAGTACTTC. Protein product: CASSEALDRSQVRLFNEQYF.

V usage is TRBV7-2 and J usage is TRBJ2-2, with 10 positions matching TRBD1. This CDR3 spans 15 amino acids. J was trimmed by 5 bases and V by 2 bases; bases with no gene match: 2. Per germline, CDR1 SGHTA and CDR2 FQGNSA. This chain's CDR3 is CASSLRTGGTGELFF. The CDR3 nucleotides read TGTGCCAGCAGCTTACGGACAGGGGGAACCGGGGAGCTGTTTTTT. Full variable domain (missing parts from reference TRBV7-2 and TRBJ2-2): GAGVSQSPSNKVTEKGKDVELRCDPISGHTALYWYRQSLGQGLEFLIYFQGNSAPDKSGLPSDRFSAERTGGSVSTLTIQRTQQEDSAVYLCASSLRTGGTGELFFGEGSRLTVL.

The V call is TRBV19, the J call TRBJ1-3; D is unresolved. V was shortened by 4 bases and J by 0 bases, with 10 bases between the two germline ends. The CDR3 is made up of 15 amino acids. CDR1 is LNHDA and CDR2 is SQIVND in the germline V gene (reference sequence). The CDR3 reads CASSNIGLSGNTIYF. The CDR3 coding sequence is TGTGCCAGTAGTAACATCGGACTCTCTGGAAACACCATATATTTT.

The V call is TRBV5-5, the J call TRBJ2-7, with D perhaps TRBD1 (6 bases). This CDR3 contains 14 residues. Trimming removed 1 base at V and 2 bases at J, with 10 bases between. Germline CDR1 is SGHKS and CDR2 is YYEKEE (reference sequence). CDR3 protein: CASSLWTDTYEQYF. For the CDR3, the DNA is TGTGCCAGCAGCTTGTGGACAGACACCTACGAGCAGTACTTC.